This is a list of T cell receptor beta chains from one sample in a study of blood T cells in healthy people across ages. Via MiXCR, TCRdb re-called the 5' RACE reads, giving one row per CDR3 protein. The sample contains approximately 800,000 distinct CDR3 sequences, 45% to 70% of which appear only once. The source material was blood. These TCRs come from a man aged 40-50 years in good health. The CDR3 runs from the conserved cysteine through the conserved F or W. The order of the fields is V gene, CDR3 protein.

TRBV5-1 | CASSLGDGRATDTQYF
TRBV25-1 | CASSAWDSFSYGYTF
TRBV3-1 | CASSQDRLEKEYF
TRBV9 | CASSVGWDRVSGANVLTF
TRBV27 | CASSSRTNSYNEQYF
TRBV4-3 | CASSQDLEYYNEQFF
TRBV6-4 | CASSEGLGNTQYF
TRBV9 | CASSVAEINTDTQYF
TRBV7-3 | CASMTGTGNNERFF
TRBV9 | CASSPDIRNEKLFF
TRBV7-2 | CASTNPTGVGYTF
TRBV29-1 | CSVEETGADGYTF
TRBV14 | CASTQGATGANVLTF
TRBV6-1 | CASSALRDRVREKLFF
TRBV5-4 | CASSSLQGLPGETQYF
TRBV20-1 | CSARELAGGREFF
TRBV27 | CASSARSGANVLTF
TRBV7-2 | CASSLDGTGEQYF
TRBV5-4 | CASSLRTARSEKLFF
TRBV10-3 | CAISVPGLVGARLLHQQFF
TRBV7-9 | CASSPGSTGMVYNEQFF
TRBV15 | CATSPGIVQYF
TRBV7-3 | CASSIATSGYNEQFF
TRBV12-3/TRBV12-4 | CASSLFGGNQPQHF
TRBV5-1 | CASRTNAAGSPYGYTF
TRBV18 | CASSRSQGYNEQYF
TRBV2 | CASSEARGSNQPQHF
TRBV20-1 | CSARDLPPGLVGGDTQYF
TRBV6-2/TRBV6-3 | CASSWDRGFTDTQYF
TRBV14 | CASSPSGGAFRDTQYF
TRBV20-1 | CSARASVQETQYF
TRBV1 | CTSSQEGLDGGRVETQYF
TRBV6-5 | CASSYSASGSENEQFF
TRBV29-1 | CSVYNSGSQFF
TRBV15 | CATSSGQYYEQYF
TRBV14 | CASSRGTTSTDTQYF
TRBV12-3/TRBV12-4 | CASSQSTGAEAFF
TRBV10-3 | CAISEGETQYF
TRBV2 | CASSGARRIINEQFF
TRBV4-3 | CASSPRFLETQYF
TRBV11-3 | CASSPEGTTGELFF
TRBV6-5 | CASSYFGQGKFRYGYTF
TRBV9 | CASSSWTEETQYF
TRBV9 | CASSVGGLAGGPDTQYF
TRBV18 | CASSPKAGARGDTQYF
TRBV5-6 | CASGSSGLYNEQFF
TRBV12-3/TRBV12-4 | CASSAGTATYEQYF
TRBV5-5 | CASSIGQGIDTQYF
TRBV5-5 | CASSLNTGRGLAGASSEQFF
TRBV21-1 | CASSKASPRVFGNSPLHF
TRBV6-1 | CASSVEQRDYGYTF
TRBV7-2 | CASSLEGARSGANVLTF
TRBV6-2/TRBV6-3 | CASLRGYATDTQYF
TRBV7-2 | CASSLSGAVEVYGYTF
TRBV6-5 | CASRRDRVGTGELFF
TRBV20-1 | CSAINSQNNEQYF
TRBV10-3 | CAISDERFPYEQYF
TRBV7-2 | CASSPQGGRTYNEQYF
TRBV14 | CASSPLPGQGPDTQYF
TRBV7-9 | CASSSRWGEQYF